The 14 T cell receptor beta chains given below trace back to one sample, sequenced in a study of vaccination and CD4 T cells after COVID-19. The Oncomine TCR Beta short-read assay sequenced DNA from cultured CD4+ T cells. TCRdb used MiXCR to reprocess the PCR reads, holding one entry per CDR3 protein. The sample shows approximately 12,000 distinct CDR3 sequences, 20% to 25% of them seen only once. Their antigens remain unidentified. Treatment meaning: approximately 9-day PBMC culture with coronavirus spike peptide pools or control peptides (ViraFEST assay). Source: CD4+ T cells from blood, cultured in vitro, taken before SARS-CoV-2 vaccination. The receptors here all came from a human donor who received a COVID-19 vaccine.

This clonotype was detected a few times. The CDR3 DNA reads TGTGCCAGCCCAAGCTTTACCGGAACAGATACGCAGTATTTT. It translates to CASPSFTGTDTQYF. The chain links TRBV9 to TRBJ2-3; D remains ambiguous. The CDR3 spans 14 residues. Germline CDR1 is SGDLS and CDR2 is YYNGEE. Trimming took 7 bases from V and 3 from J, leaving 15 bases between them.

This clonotype was counted a few times. V is TRBV6-1 and J is TRBJ2-7; the match to TRBD1 covers 9 bases. The CDR3 extends over 14 amino acids. Germline CDR1 reads MNHNS; CDR2 reads SASEGT. J gave up 3 bases and V 5 bases, and 5 bases lay outside the gene matches. The DNA for the CDR3 is TGTGCCAGCAGTCTCAGACAGGGGGACTACGAGCAGTACTTC. Protein: CASSLRQGDYEQYF.

The rearrangement uses TRBV2 and TRBJ2-3, with 13 bases that match TRBD2. Germline assignment: CDR1 SNHLY and CDR2 FYNNEI. V shed 4 bases and J 0 bases; nucleotides not matched to a gene: 13. The CDR3 is 20 amino acids. CDR3 bases: TGTGCCAGCAGTGGGACTAGCGGGGGTTCCCAGGGTCCTAGCACAGATACGCAGTATTTT. It yields the protein CASSGTSGGSQGPSTDTQYF. Full variable domain (missing parts from reference TRBV2 and TRBJ2-3): EPEVTQTPSHQVTQMGQEVILRCVPISNHLYFYWYRQILGQKVEFLVSFYNNEISEKSEIFDDQFSVERPDGSNFTLKIRSTKLEDSAMYFCASSGTSGGSQGPSTDTQYFGPGTRLTVL.

The chain employs TRBV6-1 and TRBJ1-3; possible D gene TRBD1, 5 bases. The V and J ends lost 6 bases and 0 bases respectively, with 15 bases between them. Germline V gene lookup returns CDR1 MNHNS and CDR2 SASEGT. The CDR3 loop spans 16 amino acids. CDR3 DNA sequence: TGTGCCAGCAGCAGGGACCCAGGCCTCTCTGGAAACACCATATATTTT. Residues: CASSRDPGLSGNTIYF.

The CDR3 DNA sequence: TGTGCCAGCAGCTTCGAGGGTTGGGTGACTGAAGCTTTCTTT. Its translation: CASSFEGWVTEAFF. This chain links TRBV7-2 with TRBJ1-1; D unclear. Germline-derived CDR1 and CDR2 are SGHTA and FQGNSA. V shed 3 bases and J shed 5 bases, with 13 bases lying between them. The CDR3 is 14 amino acids.

The V and J genes are TRBV12-3 or TRBV12-4 and TRBJ1-2, with D perhaps matching TRBD1 (5 bases). The CDR3 totals 15 residues. V was pared by 3 bases and J by 6 bases, with 17 bases between. The CDR3 nucleotides are TGTGCCAGCAGTTTCAGAGGCAGGGTGGAAGATGGCTACACCTTC. Its protein product is CASSFRGRVEDGYTF.

The rearrangement joins TRBV7-6 to TRBJ2-7, with D unclear. Trimming took off 1 base at V and 0 bases at J, with 4 bases between the two ends. Germline CDR1 and CDR2: SGHVS and FNYEAQ. The CDR3 extends over 13 amino acids. The CDR3 sequence is CASSLGDSYEQYF. The CDR3 nucleotides read TGTGCCAGCAGCTTAGGGGACTCCTACGAGCAGTACTTC.

This chain uses TRBV19 with TRBJ1-5, with D perhaps TRBD1 (6 bases). The CDR3 is 15 residues long. From germline, CDR1 is LNHDA and CDR2 SQIVND (reference sequence). Trimming pared 7 bases from V and 3 bases from J, leaving 16 bases between. CDR3 nucleotide sequence: TGTGCCAGTAACCTCGGGGGGGCCCTCAATCAGCCCCAGCATTTT. Protein sequence: CASNLGGALNQPQHF.

This clonotype qualifies as medium-sized (0.01 to 0.1%). The chain employs TRBV24-1 and TRBJ1-2; 9 bases map to TRBD1. The CDR3 contains 15 residues. Losses at the gene ends were 3 bases for V and 8 bases for J; bases not matched to a gene: 9. Germline-derived CDR1 and CDR2 are KGHDR and SFDVKD. This chain's CDR3 is CATSDAQGAYGGYTF. The CDR3 DNA sequence: TGTGCCACCAGTGATGCACAGGGGGCTTATGGAGGCTACACCTTC.

The chain joins TRBV2 to TRBJ1-1; 8 bases line up with TRBD1. The ends lost 3 bases at V and 3 bases at J; junction bases unmatched: 9. This CDR3 contains 16 residues. The germline gives CDR1 SNHLY, CDR2 FYNNEI. The CDR3 bases are TGTGCCAGCAGTGATAGGAGCAGGGGGCGCGACACTGAAGCTTTCTTT. This sequence encodes CASSDRSRGRDTEAFF.

In this sample, this clonotype turned up a few times. This chain connects TRBV9 to TRBJ1-1; D is unresolved. With 4 bases removed from V and 5 bases from J, the gap between germline ends came to 12 bases. Germline V gene sequence: CDR1 SGDLS, CDR2 YYNGEE. The CDR3 has 13 residues. CDR3 in amino acids: CASSFNRETEAFF. CDR3 in DNA: TGTGCCAGCAGCTTTAATCGGGAAACTGAAGCTTTCTTT.

This chain joins TRBV4-1 and TRBJ1-1, with unresolved D. Trimming took 0 bases from V and 2 from J, leaving 19 bases between them. The V gene's germline CDR1 is MGHRA and CDR2 YSYEKL. The CDR3 has 18 residues. CDR3 protein: CASSQDDRASRINTEAFF. The CDR3 DNA is TGCGCCAGCAGCCAAGATGACCGAGCCTCTAGGATAAACACTGAAGCTTTCTTT.

The rearrangement joins TRBV6-5 to TRBJ1-1; D perhaps matches TRBD1 (6 bases). Per the germline V gene, CDR1 is MNHEY and CDR2 is SVGAGI. The germline V and J ends were trimmed by 0 bases and 5 bases, with 19 bases remaining between them. This CDR3 is 17 amino acids long. The CDR3 DNA reads TGTGCCAGCAGTTACTCCTCGACAGGTCTAAGAGGGACTGAAGCTTTCTTT. This translates into CASSYSSTGLRGTEAFF.

This clonotype appeared a single time. The V gene is TRBV7-2, the J gene TRBJ2-7; the match to TRBD2 covers 7 bases. Germline V gene data show CDR1 as SGHTA and CDR2 as FQGNSA. The junction had 4 bases not matched to a gene; V was cut back by 4 bases and J by 4 bases. The CDR3 contains 13 residues. The CDR3 sequence: CASSSASGYEQYF. The CDR3 DNA sequence: TGTGCCAGCAGCTCAGCTAGCGGATACGAGCAGTACTTC. Based on the CDR3 plus reference TRBV7-2 and TRBJ2-7, the full variable domain is GAGVSQSPSNKVTEKGKDVELRCDPISGHTALYWYRQSLGQGLEFLIYFQGNSAPDKSGLPSDRFSAERTGGSVSTLTIQRTQQEDSAVYLCASSSASGYEQYFGPGTRLTVT.